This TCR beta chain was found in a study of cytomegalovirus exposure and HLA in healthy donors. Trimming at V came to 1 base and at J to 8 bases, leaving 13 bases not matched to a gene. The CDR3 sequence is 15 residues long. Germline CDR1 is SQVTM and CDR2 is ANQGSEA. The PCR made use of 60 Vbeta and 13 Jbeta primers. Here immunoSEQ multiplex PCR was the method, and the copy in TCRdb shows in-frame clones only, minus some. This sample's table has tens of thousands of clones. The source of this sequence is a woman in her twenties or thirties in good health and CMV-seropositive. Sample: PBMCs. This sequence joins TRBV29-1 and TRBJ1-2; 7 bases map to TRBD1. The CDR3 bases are TGCAGCGTTGAAGGGGTGCATACACAGGGGCGAGGCTACACCTTC. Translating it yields CSVEGVHTQGRGYTF.